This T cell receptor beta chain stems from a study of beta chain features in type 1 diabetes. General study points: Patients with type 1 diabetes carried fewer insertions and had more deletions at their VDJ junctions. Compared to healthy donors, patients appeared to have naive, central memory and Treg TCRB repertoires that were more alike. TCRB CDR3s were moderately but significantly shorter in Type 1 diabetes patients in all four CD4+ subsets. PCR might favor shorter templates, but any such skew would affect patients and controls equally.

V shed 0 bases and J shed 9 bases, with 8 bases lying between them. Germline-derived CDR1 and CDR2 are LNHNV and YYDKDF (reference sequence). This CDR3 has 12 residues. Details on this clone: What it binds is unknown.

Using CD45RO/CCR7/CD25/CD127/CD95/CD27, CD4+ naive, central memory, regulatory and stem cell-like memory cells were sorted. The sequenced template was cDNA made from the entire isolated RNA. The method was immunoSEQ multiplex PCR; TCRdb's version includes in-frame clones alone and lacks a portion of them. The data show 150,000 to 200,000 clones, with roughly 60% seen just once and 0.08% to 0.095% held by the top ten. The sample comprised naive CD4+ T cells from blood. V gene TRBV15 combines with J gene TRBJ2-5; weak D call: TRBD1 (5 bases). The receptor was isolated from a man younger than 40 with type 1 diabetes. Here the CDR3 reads CATSRDRTSQYF. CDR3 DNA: TGTGCCACCAGCAGAGATCGGACATCCCAGTACTTC.